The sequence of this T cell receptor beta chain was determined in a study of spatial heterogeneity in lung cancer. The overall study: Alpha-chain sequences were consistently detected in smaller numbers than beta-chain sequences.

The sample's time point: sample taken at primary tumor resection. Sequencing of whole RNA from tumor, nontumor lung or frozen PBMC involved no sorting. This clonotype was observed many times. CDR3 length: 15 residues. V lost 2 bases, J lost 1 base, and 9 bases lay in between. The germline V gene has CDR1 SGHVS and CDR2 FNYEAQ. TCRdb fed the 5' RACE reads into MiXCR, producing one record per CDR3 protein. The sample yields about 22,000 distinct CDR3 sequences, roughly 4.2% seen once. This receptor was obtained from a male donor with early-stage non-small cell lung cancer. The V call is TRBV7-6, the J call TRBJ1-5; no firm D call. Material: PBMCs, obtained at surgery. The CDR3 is CASSLSHGSNQPQHF. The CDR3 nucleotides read TGTGCCAGCAGCTTAAGCCACGGAAGCAATCAGCCCCAGCATTTT.